The text below deals with one T cell receptor beta chain. Its recognized antigen is unknown. Base qualities are missing; no much larger clone stands one base away. The germline V gene supplies CDR1 SGHTA and CDR2 FQGTGA. From the cysteine through the phenylalanine, the CDR3 covers 15 amino acids. Just the 45-base CDR3 DNA is kept, in frame starting at base 1. Deletion took 2 bases off V and 6 bases off J, with a span of 13 bases between the germline ends. The data are from a study of cytomegalovirus exposure and HLA in healthy donors (dated by TCRdb to the late 2010s). For the study in its entirety: In an earlier analysis of 587 of the donors, around 290 Gb of sequence data and roughly 100 million unique TCR beta sequences from about 179 million T cells were reported. Typing coverage differed by locus: A, B, C, DRB1 and DQB1 were typed in roughly 620-630 donors, DQA1 in about 510, DPA1 in around 610, and DPB1 in 472. Roughly 5 DR-DQ haplotypes were handled as single units for association and clustering because linkage in the cohort was strong. A separate validation cohort of about 110 different subjects was used in addition to the roughly 720-subject first cohort. Every repertoire in the discovery cohort had been generated on one and the same sequencing platform. To predict cytomegalovirus infection status, the study combined high-throughput TCR immunosequencing, statistical association of individual TCRs with disease status, and machine learning. In an earlier analysis of 587 of the donors, high-throughput TCR beta sequencing was used to judge whether each TCR beta V gene segment behaved as functional or pseudogenic. Rather than using new phenotypic data, the later analysis identified candidate immune exposures from TCR beta sequences and from how often those sequences occurred across donors. Donor age, sex, ethnicity and CMV serostatus were collected together with the repertoire data. Class I and class II HLA loci were covered by the typing at four-digit resolution. A later analysis re-examined previously published TCR beta repertoires from around 670 donors and added high-resolution HLA genotyping to investigate patterns of TCR occurrence. Across 398 genotyped donors of the cohort, an average of about 250,000 unique TCR beta nucleotide sequences per donor were sequenced, and approximately 17% of those sequences were non-productive. A later genetic analysis took genome-wide SNP genotypes for about three fifths of the 666 donors and used that subset as a discovery cohort. The study profiled the T cell repertoires of 500 to 800 subjects by immunosequencing and related them to cytomegalovirus serostatus. An early release that covered more than 550 HLA-typed donors contained approximately 300 gigabases of sequencing data and tens of millions of unique TCR sequences. The study aimed to test whether cataloging public T cell receptors could reveal signatures of past pathogen exposure. The genetic ancestry cluster associated with self-reported Caucasian donors included about 81% of the 398 genotyped donors.

General conclusions and limits of the study: Cytomegalovirus status was reported to be diagnosed by the classifier with high specificity and sensitivity in both the original and validation cohorts. A cluster of highly shared sequence variants was judged likely to be a technical artifact of the sequencing pipeline. In a later analysis, TCR association rates were found to vary across HLA loci, with the most associated TCRs seen for DRB1 alleles and the fewest for HLA-C alleles. Because HLA typing was missing for some donors at each locus, association tests included only the typed subset. The 87-base-pair reads could not distinguish some IMGT-functional V segments, including TRBV6-2 and TRBV6-3, so those segments were excluded. A later genetic analysis reported fewer N-insertions in productive TCRs among donors in an Asian-associated ancestry cluster than the roughly 620-donor mean. While some public TCRs were present in many individuals, most TCR sequences turned up only very rarely across donors. The presence/absence analyses assumed that sequencing depth was roughly uniform across donors, and that assumption may not be true. For the cohort, immune exposure information was limited to CMV serostatus. According to a later analysis, parvovirus B19, influenza, CMV and Epstein-Barr virus appeared linked to several top co-occurrence clusters. The study gave a list of about 160 TCR beta chains associated with cytomegalovirus. A later analysis found that HLA-associated TCR beta chains were more clonally expanded and had lower generation probabilities than equally common non-associated chains. Broadly in line with IMGT annotations, most TCR beta V segments showed up in productive rearrangements about 87% or about 30% of the time in an earlier analysis of 450 to 750 of the donors. The earlier analysis of approximately 590 of the donors excluded approximately 17 rarely observed V segments, including chromosome 9 orphons, because counts were too low. Correlated functional status among segregating V segments might be attributable to linkage disequilibrium, but an unknown experimental factor could not be ruled out. The authors suggested that the approach could potentially be generalized to other disease states and immunological phenotypes. In vitro tests confirmed that a few of the cytomegalovirus-associated TCR beta chains recognize cytomegalovirus antigens. A further reported finding was that TCR beta sequences accurately predicted the HLA-A and HLA-B alleles for most subjects in the first cohort. At a false discovery rate of 0.05, a later analysis linked approximately 18,000 TCR beta sequences to specific HLA alleles. V-gene and J-gene trimming of TCR beta chains was associated with a missense DCLRE1C variant in a later genetic analysis, and the association was replicated in an independent cohort. Assigning TCR associations to individual alleles was difficult when HLA alleles, especially DR and DQ, strongly co-occurred. In a later analysis, most CMV-associated TCR beta chains were found to appear HLA-restricted, with HLA associations seemingly driven largely by CMV exposure. This cohort had only TCR beta chains sequenced, and the lack of alpha or paired-chain data limited which features could be detected.

To prepare the library, the immunoSEQ multiplex PCR assay was applied. The multiplex PCR relied on a mix of 60 forward primers for TCR Vbeta segments and 13 reverse primers for TCR Jbeta segments. The CDR3 region of rearranged TCR beta genes was amplified from genomic DNA by a multiplex PCR assay. The Illumina HiSeq System was used to sequence the amplified TCR beta libraries as 87-base-pair reads. In the authors' own workflow: Across the 500 to 750 repertoires, a later analysis counted tens of millions of unique TCR beta chains, some 11 million of which were shared by at least two donors. Raw reads were error-corrected and collapsed into unique sequences with a nearest-neighbor algorithm that merged closely related sequences to remove PCR and sequencing errors. V, D and J gene segments were assigned by aligning CDR3 sequences to IMGT reference sequences. Each retained sequence needed at least a six-nucleotide match to both a V gene segment and a J gene segment. Rearrangements were called productive when the CDR3 lacked stop codons and stayed in frame with V and J; all others were non-productive. Following IMGT convention, CDR3 was defined as the stretch from the second conserved V-encoded cysteine up to the conserved J-encoded phenylalanine. The earlier analysis of fewer than 700 of the donors excluded sequences that lacked an unambiguous match to a single V gene segment. In an earlier analysis of almost 600 of the donors, a V segment was called functional when productive rearrangements were above 56.7%, and segregating when the standard deviation between donors exceeded 5%. A statistical classification framework was developed to diagnose cytomegalovirus status using the catalog of TCR beta chain sequences. V and J gene assignment, in a later analysis, came from comparing TCR nucleotide sequences with IMGT/GENE-DB human TR gene sequences. In a later analysis, CDR3 sequences and most-parsimonious VDJ recombination scenarios were assigned using the TCRdist pipeline. A later analysis defined each TCR beta chain by its CDR3 amino acid sequence plus V-gene family, and excluded reads lacking a unique V-gene family. In a later analysis, several hundred highly shared, low-generation-probability nucleotide sequences were removed to address suspected cross-contamination and a sequencing artifact. In a later analysis, a clonal expansion index for each public chain was calculated from normalized within-repertoire ranks of inferred template counts. In a later analysis, generation probabilities were computed with a VDJ recombination model fitted to out-of-frame rearrangements, and the resulting probabilities were checked against IGoR. A later analysis scored TCR-TCR, TCR-HLA and TCR-CMV co-occurrence with hypergeometric tests, applying a repertoire-size bias correction to TCR pairs. False discovery rates were estimated in a later analysis by permuting HLA or CMV assignments 20 times. In a later analysis, co-occurring TCRs were grouped using DBSCAN, with TCRdist sequence similarity added in when clustering inside HLA-allele-positive subsets. Co-occurrence clustering excluded repertoires with fewer than 30,000 or more than 120,000 public chains, plus five with anomalous nucleotide sharing. The source is immuneACCESS, and TCRdb retained only in-frame sequences with V and J called. Part of the clones is not carried over; for the studies checked, unresolved V genes explain less than half of this, and the remainder is unexplained. The DNA gave D and trimming, while V, J and clone size come from that table. This sample lists approximately 110,000 clones; 73% were detected once. Of the sample, approximately 4.3% is held by the ten largest clones.

The cohort comprised several hundred healthy bone marrow donors. At the time of sampling, every cohort member was nominally healthy, though immune exposures that went unrecorded were likely present. The donor was CMV seropositive and belonged to the group of around 300 seropositive cohort members. A peripheral blood sample was provided by each donor, and peripheral blood mononuclear cells were used for TCR beta sequencing. Genomic DNA was extracted from the blood cell samples with the Qiagen DNeasy Blood Extraction Kit. Sequencing input: PBMCs. The chain employs TRBV7-3 and TRBJ2-2, with a weak D call of TRBD1 (5 bases match). This TCR came from a man aged 55 to 70 in good health and CMV-seropositive. The CDR3 protein is CASSLEPGKAGELFF. The base sequence is TGTGCCAGCAGCTTAGAGCCAGGGAAGGCCGGGGAGCTGTTTTTT.